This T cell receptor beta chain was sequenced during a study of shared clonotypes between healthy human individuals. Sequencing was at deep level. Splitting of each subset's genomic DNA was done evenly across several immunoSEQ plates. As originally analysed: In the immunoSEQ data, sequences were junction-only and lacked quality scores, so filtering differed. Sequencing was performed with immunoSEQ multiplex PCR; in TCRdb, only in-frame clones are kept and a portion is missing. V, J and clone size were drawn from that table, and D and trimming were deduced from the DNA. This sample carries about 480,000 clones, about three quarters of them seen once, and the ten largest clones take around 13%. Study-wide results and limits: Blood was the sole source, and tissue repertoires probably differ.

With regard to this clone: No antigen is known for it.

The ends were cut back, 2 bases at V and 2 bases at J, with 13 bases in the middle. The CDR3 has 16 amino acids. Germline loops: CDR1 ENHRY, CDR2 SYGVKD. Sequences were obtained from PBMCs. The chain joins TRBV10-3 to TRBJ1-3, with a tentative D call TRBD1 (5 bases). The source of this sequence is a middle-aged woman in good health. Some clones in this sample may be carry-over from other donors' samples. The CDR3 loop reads CAISERQSEAGNTIYF. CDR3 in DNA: TGTGCCATCAGTGAGCGACAGTCGGAAGCTGGAAACACCATATATTTT.